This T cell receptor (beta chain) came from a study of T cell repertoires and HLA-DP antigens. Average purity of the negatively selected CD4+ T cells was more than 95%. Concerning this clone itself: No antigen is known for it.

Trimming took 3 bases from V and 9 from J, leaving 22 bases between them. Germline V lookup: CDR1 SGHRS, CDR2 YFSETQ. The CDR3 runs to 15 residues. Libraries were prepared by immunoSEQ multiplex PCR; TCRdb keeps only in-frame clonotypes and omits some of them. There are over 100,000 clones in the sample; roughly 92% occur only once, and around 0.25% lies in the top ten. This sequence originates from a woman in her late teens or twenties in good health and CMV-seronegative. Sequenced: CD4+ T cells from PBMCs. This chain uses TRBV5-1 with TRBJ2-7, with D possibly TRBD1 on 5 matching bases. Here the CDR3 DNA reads TGCGCCAGCAGCTGGATGGGTGCAGGGTGGGCGAGGCAGTACGTC. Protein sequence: CASSWMGAGWARQYV.